The following is a TCR beta chain sequence with its context. The V and J ends lost 4 bases and 5 bases respectively, with 12 bases between them. Germline values: CDR1 SGHTA, CDR2 FQGTGA. This CDR3 contains 13 residues. Using immunoSEQ multiplex PCR, the repertoire was profiled, and TCRdb retains in-frame clones only, with some absent. The sample contains more than 2,000,000 clones, approximately 95% of which appear only once. This entry comes from a study of shared clonotypes between healthy human individuals. The chain carries TRBV7-3 and TRBJ2-7, with D uncertain. The receptor was derived from a man younger than 30 in good health. Some clones in this sample may be carry-over from other donors' samples. The specimen sequenced was naive CD4+ T cells from PBMCs. Subset specified: CD45RA+ positively selected. The CDR3 coding sequence is TGTGCCAGCAGCTCCACGAGAAGGGACGAGCAGTACTTC. This translates into CASSSTRRDEQYF.